Described below is a single TCR beta chain sequence and its context. Its antigen remains unknown. The record originates from a study of T cells after yellow fever vaccination. The wider study: Low-cell-number fractions were prepared with SMART-Seq v4 Ultra Low Input. Study-level results: It was a weaker secondary response, yet one that peaked faster, at day 5 versus 15.

TCRdb re-analysed the 5' RACE reads in MiXCR, keeping a single row per CDR3 protein. The repertoire holds hundreds of thousands of distinct CDR3 sequences, with 6.2% as singletons. CDR1 and CDR2 from the germline V gene are SGHTA and FQGNSA. Trimming left V 3 bases short and J 4 bases short, with 12 bases between. This CDR3 spans 14 amino acids. This rearrangement joins TRBV7-2 to TRBJ2-5; tentative D call: TRBD1 (5 bases). The receptor's source is a man aged 25-45 years who received the YFV17D yellow fever vaccine. This material consisted of PBMCs, taken 5 days after the yellow fever booster vaccination. In nucleotides, the CDR3 is TGTGCCAGCAGCTTGCAGGGTTCCCCAGAGACCCAGTACTTC. It translates to CASSLQGSPETQYF.